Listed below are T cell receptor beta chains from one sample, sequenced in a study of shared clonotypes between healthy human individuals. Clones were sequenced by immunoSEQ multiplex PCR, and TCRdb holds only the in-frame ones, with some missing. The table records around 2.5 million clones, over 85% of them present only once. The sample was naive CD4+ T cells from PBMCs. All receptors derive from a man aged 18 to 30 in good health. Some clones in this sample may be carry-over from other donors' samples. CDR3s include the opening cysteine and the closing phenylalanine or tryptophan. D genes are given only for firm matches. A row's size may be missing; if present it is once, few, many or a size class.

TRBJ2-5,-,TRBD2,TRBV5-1,CASGRLAGGQETQYF,TGCGCCAGCGGGAGGCTAGCGGGAGGGCAAGAGACCCAGTACTTC
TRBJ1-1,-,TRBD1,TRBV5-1,CASSPIGTGVNTEAFF,TGCGCCAGCAGCCCGATCGGGACAGGGGTGAACACTGAAGCTTTCTTT
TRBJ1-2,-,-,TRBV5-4,CASSGANYGYTF,TGTGCCAGCAGCGGAGCAAACTATGGCTACACCTTC
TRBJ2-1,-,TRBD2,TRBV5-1,CASSSMSGSHYNEQFF,TGCGCCAGCAGCTCTATGAGCGGGAGCCACTACAATGAGCAGTTCTTC
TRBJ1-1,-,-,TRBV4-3,CASSRGQNTEAFF,TGCGCCAGCAGCCGAGGACAGAACACTGAAGCTTTCTTT
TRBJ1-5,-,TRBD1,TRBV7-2,CASSLIQGFNQPQHF,TGTGCCAGCAGCTTAATACAGGGGTTTAATCAGCCCCAGCATTTT
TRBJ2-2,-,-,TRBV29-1,CSGTQGIGELFF,TGCAGCGGTACACAGGGAATCGGGGAGCTGTTTTTT
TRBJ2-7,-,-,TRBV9,CASSVAPGPADEQYF,TGTGCCAGCAGCGTAGCCCCGGGGCCAGCGGACGAGCAGTACTTC
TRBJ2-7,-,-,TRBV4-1,CASKFGERSSYEQYF,TGCGCCAGCAAATTCGGGGAAAGGAGCTCCTACGAGCAGTACTTC
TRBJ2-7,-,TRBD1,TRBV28,CASSPGTVDSYEQYF,TGTGCCAGCAGCCCCGGGACAGTAGACTCCTACGAGCAGTACTTC
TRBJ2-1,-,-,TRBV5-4,CASSFAGIGGQFF,TGTGCCAGCAGCTTTGCAGGGATTGGGGGGCAGTTCTTC
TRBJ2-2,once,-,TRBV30,CAWSEYYTGELFF,TGTGCCTGGAGCGAGTACTACACCGGGGAGCTGTTTTTT
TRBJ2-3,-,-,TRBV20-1,CSSPFTDTQYF,TGCAGTTCCCCTTTTACAGATACGCAGTATTTT
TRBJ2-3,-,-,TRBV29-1,CSVFHGTGVTDTQYF,TGCAGCGTTTTCCACGGGACGGGAGTAACAGATACGCAGTATTTT
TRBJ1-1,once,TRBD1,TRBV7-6,CASSLGTGNTEAFF,TGTGCCAGCAGCCTGGGGACAGGGAACACTGAAGCTTTCTTT
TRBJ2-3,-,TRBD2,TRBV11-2,CASSGRLAGDRDTQYF,TGTGCCAGCAGCGGACGACTAGCGGGAGACCGAGATACGCAGTATTTT
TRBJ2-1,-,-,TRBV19,CASSGQYNEQFF,TGTGCCAGTAGTGGACAGTACAATGAGCAGTTCTTC
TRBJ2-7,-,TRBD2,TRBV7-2,CASSGKGLAGGASYEQYF,TGTGCCAGCAGCGGGAAGGGACTAGCGGGAGGCGCCTCCTACGAGCAGTACTTC
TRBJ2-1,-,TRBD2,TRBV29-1,CSVEGGRPYNEQFF,TGCAGCGTTGAGGGCGGGAGGCCCTACAATGAGCAGTTCTTC
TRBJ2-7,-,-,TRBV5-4,CASSLGSSYEQYF,TGTGCCAGCAGCTTGGGGTCGTCCTACGAGCAGTACTTC
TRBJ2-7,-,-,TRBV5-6,CASSSPGYEQYF,TGTGCCAGCAGCTCTCCTGGCTACGAGCAGTACTTC
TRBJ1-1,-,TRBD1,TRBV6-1,CATDRGQGEAFF,TGTGCCACAGACAGGGGGCAGGGTGAAGCTTTCTTT
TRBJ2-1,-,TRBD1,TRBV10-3,CAISERGQGRMDEQFF,TGTGCCATCAGTGAGCGGGGACAGGGGCGGATGGATGAGCAGTTCTTC
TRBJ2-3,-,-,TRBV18,CASSPPSSTDTQYF,TGTGCCAGCTCACCACCTTCTAGCACAGATACGCAGTATTTT
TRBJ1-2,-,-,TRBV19,CASSRGIYGYTF,TGTGCCAGTAGCCGGGGGATCTATGGCTACACCTTC
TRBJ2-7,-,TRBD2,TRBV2,CASSEGAGGIYEQYF,TGTGCCAGCAGTGAAGGAGCGGGAGGGATCTACGAGCAGTACTTC
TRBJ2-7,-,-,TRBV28,CASSFSFEQYF,TGTGCCAGCAGTTTTAGTTTCGAGCAGTACTTC
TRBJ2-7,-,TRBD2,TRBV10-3,CAISAVAGTSRSQYF,TGTGCCATCAGTGCGGTTGCCGGGACTAGCCGGTCGCAGTACTTC
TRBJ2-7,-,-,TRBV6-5,CASRQGGRTSYEQYF,TGTGCCAGCAGGCAGGGCGGACGAACCTCCTACGAGCAGTACTTC
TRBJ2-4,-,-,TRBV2,CASRGRVRGIENIQYF,TGTGCCAGCAGGGGCCGAGTACGGGGAATCGAAAACATTCAGTACTTC
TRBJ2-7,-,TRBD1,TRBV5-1,CASTDRDYEQYF,TGCGCCAGCACGGACAGGGACTACGAGCAGTACTTC
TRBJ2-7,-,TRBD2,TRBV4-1,CASSQDRSSGRSTYEQYF,TGCGCCAGCAGCCAAGATCGGTCTAGCGGGAGGAGTACCTACGAGCAGTACTTC
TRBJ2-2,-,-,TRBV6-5,CASSYSAGTGELFF,TGTGCCAGCAGTTACTCTGCAGGCACCGGGGAGCTGTTTTTT
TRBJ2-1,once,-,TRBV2,CASVGKGNEQFF,TGTGCCAGCGTGGGAAAAGGCAATGAGCAGTTCTTC
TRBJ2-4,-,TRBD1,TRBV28,CASSPDRVAKNIQYF,TGTGCCAGCAGTCCAGACAGGGTAGCCAAAAACATTCAGTACTTC
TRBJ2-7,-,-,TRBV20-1,CSASAPEQYF,TGCAGTGCTTCGGCTCCCGAGCAGTACTTC
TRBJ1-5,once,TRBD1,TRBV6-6,CASSYSAGGIYQPQHF,TGTGCCAGCAGTTACTCTGCAGGGGGTATCTATCAGCCCCAGCATTTT
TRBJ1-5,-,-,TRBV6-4,CASSDGRSNQPQHF,TGTGCCAGCAGCGACGGACGTAGCAATCAGCCCCAGCATTTT
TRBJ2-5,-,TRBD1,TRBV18,CASSGRGRETQYF,TGTGCCAGCTCTGGCAGGGGGCGTGAGACCCAGTACTTC
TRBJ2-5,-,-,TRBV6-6,CASSRRETQYF,TGTGCCAGCAGTCGTAGGGAGACCCAGTACTTC
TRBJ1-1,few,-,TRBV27,CASRPRVGNTEAFF,TGTGCCAGCAGGCCCAGGGTGGGGAACACTGAAGCTTTCTTT
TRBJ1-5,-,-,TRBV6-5,CASSYSRQSPNQPQHF,TGTGCCAGCAGTTACTCGAGACAGAGCCCCAATCAGCCCCAGCATTTT
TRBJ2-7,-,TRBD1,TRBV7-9,CASSLVSGTGAYEQYF,TGTGCCAGCAGCTTAGTCTCGGGGACAGGGGCCTACGAGCAGTACTTC
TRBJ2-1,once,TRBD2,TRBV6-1,CASSPILANNEQFF,TGTGCCAGCAGTCCGATACTAGCGAACAATGAGCAGTTCTTC
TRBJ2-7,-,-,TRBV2,CASSVSHSEQYF,TGTGCCAGCAGTGTTTCACACTCCGAGCAGTACTTC
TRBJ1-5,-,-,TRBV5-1,CASSLSPSAGDNQPQHF,TGCGCCAGCAGCTTGTCGCCCTCGGCAGGGGACAATCAGCCCCAGCATTTT
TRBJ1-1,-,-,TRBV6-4,CASSDGGPDTEAFF,TGTGCCAGCAGTGACGGGGGGCCTGACACTGAAGCTTTCTTT
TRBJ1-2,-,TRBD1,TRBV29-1,CSGRTGGYGYTF,TGCAGCGGGAGGACAGGGGGCTATGGCTACACCTTC
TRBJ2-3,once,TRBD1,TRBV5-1,CASTLGGTGGSTDTQYF,TGCGCCAGCACCCTAGGGGGGACAGGAGGCTCCACAGATACGCAGTATTTT